These 12 T cell receptor beta chains share one sample of origin, sequenced in a study of T cells expressing NK-cell markers. TCRdb re-called the 5' RACE reads, yielding one record per CDR3 amino acid sequence without DNA. The table for this sample gives about 260,000 distinct CDR3 sequences. Source material: blood T cells: a sorted CD56 or NKG2C T cell subset, CD4+ or CD8+ T cells, or bulk PBMC T cells (not recorded which). These receptor sequences come from a young man in good health.

The chain recombines TRBV11-2 with TRBJ2-1. Germline CDR1 is SGHAT and CDR2 is FQNNGV. The CDR3 is 15 residues long. The CDR3: CASSLERTPTNEQFF.

The chain joins TRBV12-3 or TRBV12-4 to TRBJ2-7; TCRdb's D call, TRBD1, is unchecked because there is no DNA. The CDR3 is made up of 15 amino acids. This CDR3 is CASSTNGDRTYEQYF.

This rearrangement joins TRBV4-1 to TRBJ1-2; lacking DNA, the TRBD1 call made by TCRdb goes unchecked. Germline V gene data show CDR1 as MGHRA and CDR2 as YSYEKL. The CDR3 is 15 amino acids. The CDR3 is CASAPASEQVYGYTF.

The chain joins TRBV6-1 to TRBJ1-1; absent DNA, TCRdb's TRBD1 call cannot be checked. From germline, CDR1 is MNHNS and CDR2 SASEGT. The CDR3 is made up of 19 amino acids. This CDR3 reads CASSAKGRGRGRVNTEAFF.

This chain connects TRBV19 to TRBJ2-2; TCRdb returns TRBD2, unconfirmable since there is no DNA. CDR3 size: 16 residues. Germline loops: CDR1 LNHDA, CDR2 SQIVND (reference sequence). CDR3 region: CASRSSGRANTGELFF.

The chain joins TRBV6-2 or TRBV6-3 to TRBJ2-7. Germline-derived CDR1 and CDR2 are MNHEY and SVGEGT. The CDR3 runs 14 residues. The CDR3 loop is CASSYYRGSYEQYF.

The genes are TRBV6-2 or TRBV6-3 and TRBJ2-5. Germline CDR1 and CDR2: MNHEY and SVGEGT. The CDR3 totals 15 residues. The CDR3 protein is CASSDRAVYQETQYF.

This rearrangement joins TRBV4-1 to TRBJ2-3; the TRBD2 assignment by TCRdb is unverifiable without DNA. This CDR3 spans 13 amino acids. Germline CDR1 is MGHRA and CDR2 is YSYEKL. The CDR3: CASSQVEADTQYF.

J is TRBJ2-1 and V is TRBV24-1. The germline gives CDR1 KGHDR, CDR2 SFDVKD. The CDR3 totals 16 residues. CDR3 amino acids: CATSDLRQGSYNEQFF.

The rearrangement uses TRBV4-2 and TRBJ2-3. Germline CDR1 reads LGHNA; CDR2 reads YNFKEQ. The CDR3 consists of 17 residues. The CDR3 loop is CASSQEVKKRSTDTQYF.

V usage is TRBV3-1 and J usage is TRBJ2-7; TCRdb reports TRBD1, a call that lacks DNA to check it against. Looked up from germline, CDR1 is LGHDT and CDR2 is YNNKEL (reference sequence). The CDR3 contains 15 residues. CDR3 protein: CASSQYQGSPYEQYF.

V and J are TRBV5-5 and TRBJ1-1. The CDR3 extends over 14 amino acids. CDR1 is SGHKS, CDR2 YYEKEE, per germline (reference sequence). CDR3: CASSIQVGNTEAFF. Full variable domain (remainder filled in from reference TRBV5-5 and TRBJ1-1): DAGVTQSPTHLIKTRGQQVTLRCSPISGHKSVSWYQQVLGQGPQFIFQYYEKEERGRGNFPDRFSARQFPNYSSELNVNALLLGDSALYLCASSIQVGNTEAFFGQGTRLTVV.